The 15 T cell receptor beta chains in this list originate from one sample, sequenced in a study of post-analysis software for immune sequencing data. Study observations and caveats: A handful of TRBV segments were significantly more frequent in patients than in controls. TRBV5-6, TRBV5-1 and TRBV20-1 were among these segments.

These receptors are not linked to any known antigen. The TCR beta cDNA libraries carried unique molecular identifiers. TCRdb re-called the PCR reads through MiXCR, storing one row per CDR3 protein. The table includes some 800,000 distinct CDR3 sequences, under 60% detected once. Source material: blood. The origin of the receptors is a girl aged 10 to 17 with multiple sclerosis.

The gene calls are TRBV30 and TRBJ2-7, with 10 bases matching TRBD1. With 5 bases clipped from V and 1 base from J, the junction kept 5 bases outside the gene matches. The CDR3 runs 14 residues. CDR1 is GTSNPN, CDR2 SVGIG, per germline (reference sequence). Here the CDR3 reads CAWQTGQGSYEQYF. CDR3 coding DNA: TGTGCCTGGCAGACGGGACAGGGGTCCTACGAGCAGTACTTC.

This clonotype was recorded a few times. CDR3 region: CASSLGVGVYEQYF. The CDR3 nucleotides are TGTGCCAGCAGCTTAGGGGTCGGGGTCTACGAGCAGTACTTC. The rearrangement links TRBV7-2 to TRBJ2-7; perhaps TRBD2 as D (5 bases). CDR1 is SGHTA, CDR2 FQGNSA, per germline. Trimming removed 1 base at V and 3 bases at J, with 10 bases between. The CDR3 has 14 residues.

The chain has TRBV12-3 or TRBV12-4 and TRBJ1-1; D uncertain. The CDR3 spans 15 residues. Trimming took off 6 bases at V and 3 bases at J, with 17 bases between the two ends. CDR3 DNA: TGTGCCAGCAGCCGGGGTAGGTGGGCGCACACTGAAGCTTTCTTT. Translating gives CASSRGRWAHTEAFF.

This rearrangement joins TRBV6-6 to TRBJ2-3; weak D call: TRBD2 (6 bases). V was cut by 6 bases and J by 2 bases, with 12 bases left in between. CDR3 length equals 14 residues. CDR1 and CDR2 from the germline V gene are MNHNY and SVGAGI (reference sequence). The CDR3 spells CASSWRAPTDTQYF. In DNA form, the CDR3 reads TGTGCCAGCAGCTGGAGGGCCCCCACAGATACGCAGTATTTT.

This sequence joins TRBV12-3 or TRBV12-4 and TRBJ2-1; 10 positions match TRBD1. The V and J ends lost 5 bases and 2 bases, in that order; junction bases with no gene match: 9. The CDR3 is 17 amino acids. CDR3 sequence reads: CASSPQGQGITYNEQFF. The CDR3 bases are TGTGCCAGCAGTCCTCAGGGACAGGGGATTACCTACAATGAGCAGTTCTTC.

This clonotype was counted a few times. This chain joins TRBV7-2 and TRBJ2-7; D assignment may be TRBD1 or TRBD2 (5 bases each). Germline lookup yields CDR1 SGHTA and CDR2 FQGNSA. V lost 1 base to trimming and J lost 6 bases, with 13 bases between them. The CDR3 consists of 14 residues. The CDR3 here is CASSLDGPGLEQYF. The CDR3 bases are TGTGCCAGCAGCTTAGACGGACCGGGGCTCGAGCAGTACTTC.

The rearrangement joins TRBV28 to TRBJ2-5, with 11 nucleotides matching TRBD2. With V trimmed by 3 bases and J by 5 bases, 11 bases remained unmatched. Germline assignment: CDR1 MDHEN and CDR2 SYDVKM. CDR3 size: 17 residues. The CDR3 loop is CASSFTGLAGKKETQYF. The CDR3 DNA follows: TGTGCCAGCAGTTTCACCGGACTAGCGGGTAAAAAGGAGACCCAGTACTTC.

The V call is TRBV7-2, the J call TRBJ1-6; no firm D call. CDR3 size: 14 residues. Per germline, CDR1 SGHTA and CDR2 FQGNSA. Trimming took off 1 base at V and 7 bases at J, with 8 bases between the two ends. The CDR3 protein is CASSLGFRNSPLHF. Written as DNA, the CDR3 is TGTGCCAGCAGCTTAGGGTTTCGCAATTCACCCCTCCACTTT.

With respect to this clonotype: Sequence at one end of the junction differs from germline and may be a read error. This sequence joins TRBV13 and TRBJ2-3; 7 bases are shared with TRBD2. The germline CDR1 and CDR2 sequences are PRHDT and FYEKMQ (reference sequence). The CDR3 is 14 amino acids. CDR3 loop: CAGSVGRRTDTQYF. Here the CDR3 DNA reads TGTGCCGGCAGTGTCGGGAGGCGCACAGATACGCAGTATTTT. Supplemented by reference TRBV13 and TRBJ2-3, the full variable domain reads AAGVIQSPRHLIKEKRETATLKCYPIPRHDTVYWYQQGPGQDPQFLISFYEKMQSDKGSIPDRFSAQQFSDYHSELNMSSLELGDSALYFCAGSVGRRTDTQYFGPGTRLTVL.

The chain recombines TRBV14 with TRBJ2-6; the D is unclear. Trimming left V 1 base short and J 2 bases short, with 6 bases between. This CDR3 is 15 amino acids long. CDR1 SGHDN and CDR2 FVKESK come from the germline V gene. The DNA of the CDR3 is TGTGCCAGCAGCCAAGGGTCTCCTGGGGCCAACGTCCTGACTTTC. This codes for CASSQGSPGANVLTF.

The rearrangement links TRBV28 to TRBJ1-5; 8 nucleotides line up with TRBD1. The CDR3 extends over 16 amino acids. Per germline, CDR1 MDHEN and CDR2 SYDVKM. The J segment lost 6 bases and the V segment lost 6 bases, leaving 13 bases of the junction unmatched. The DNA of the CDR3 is TGTGCCAGCAGCGACAGGGGAGGAAGGGCTGGTCAGCCCCAGCATTTT. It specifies CASSDRGGRAGQPQHF.

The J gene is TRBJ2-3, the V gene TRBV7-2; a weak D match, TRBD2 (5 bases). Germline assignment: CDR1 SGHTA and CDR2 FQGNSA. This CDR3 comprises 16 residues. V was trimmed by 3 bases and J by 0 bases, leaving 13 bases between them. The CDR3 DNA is TGTGCCAGCAGCTTCCAAGCGGTACCTAGCACAGATACGCAGTATTTT. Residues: CASSFQAVPSTDTQYF. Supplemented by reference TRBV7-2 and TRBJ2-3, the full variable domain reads GAGVSQSPSNKVTEKGKDVELRCDPISGHTALYWYRQSLGQGLEFLIYFQGNSAPDKSGLPSDRFSAERTGGSVSTLTIQRTQQEDSAVYLCASSFQAVPSTDTQYFGPGTRLTVL.

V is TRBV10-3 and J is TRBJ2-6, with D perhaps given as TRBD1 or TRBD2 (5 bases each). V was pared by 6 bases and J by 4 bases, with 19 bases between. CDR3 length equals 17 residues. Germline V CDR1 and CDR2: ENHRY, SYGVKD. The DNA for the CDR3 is TGTGCCATCAGCCCCGTAAGGGACCCTGCCGGGGCCAACGTCCTGACTTTC. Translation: CAISPVRDPAGANVLTF.

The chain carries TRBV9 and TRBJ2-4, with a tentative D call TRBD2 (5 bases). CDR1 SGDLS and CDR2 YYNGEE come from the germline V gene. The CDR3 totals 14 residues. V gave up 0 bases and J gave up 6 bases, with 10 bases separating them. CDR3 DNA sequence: TGTGCCAGCAGCGTAGCTATCGAGGGAAACATTCAGTACTTC. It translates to CASSVAIEGNIQYF.

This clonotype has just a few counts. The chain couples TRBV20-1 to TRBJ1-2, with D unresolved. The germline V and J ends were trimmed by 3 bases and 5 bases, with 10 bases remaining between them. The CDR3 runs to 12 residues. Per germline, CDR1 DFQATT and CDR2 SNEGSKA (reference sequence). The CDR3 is CSASAQFYGYTF. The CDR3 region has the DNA TGCAGTGCTAGCGCTCAGTTTTATGGCTACACCTTC.